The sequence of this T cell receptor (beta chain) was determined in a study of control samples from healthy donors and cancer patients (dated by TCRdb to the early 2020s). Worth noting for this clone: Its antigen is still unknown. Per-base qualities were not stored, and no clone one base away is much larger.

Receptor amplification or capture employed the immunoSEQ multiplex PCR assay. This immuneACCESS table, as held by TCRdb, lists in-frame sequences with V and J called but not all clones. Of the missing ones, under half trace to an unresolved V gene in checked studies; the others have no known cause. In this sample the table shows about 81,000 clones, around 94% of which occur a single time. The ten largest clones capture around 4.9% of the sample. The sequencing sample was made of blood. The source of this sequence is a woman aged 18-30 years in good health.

The CDR3 region reads CASSPGTGGGQPQHF. The bases are TGTGCCAGCAGTCCCGGGACAGGGGGCGGCCAGCCCCAGCATTTT. In this chain, TRBV28 is recombined with TRBJ1-5, with 12 bases aligning to TRBD1. In the germline V gene, CDR1 corresponds to MDHEN and CDR2 to SYDVKM. The cysteine opens and the phenylalanine closes a CDR3 of 15 amino acids. Just the 45-base CDR3 DNA is kept, in frame starting at base 1. Ends trimmed: V by 5 bases, J by 7 bases; bases unmatched to a gene: 6. The full variable domain, completed from the reference TRBV28 and TRBJ1-5 proteins outside the CDR3, reads DVKVTQSSRYLVKRTGEKVFLECVQDMDHENMFWYRQDPGLGLRLIYFSYDVKMKEKGDIPEGYSVSREKKERFSLILESASTNQTSMYLCASSPGTGGGQPQHFGDGTRLSIL.